This T cell receptor (beta chain) was sequenced in a study of shared clonotypes between healthy human individuals (dated by TCRdb to about 2020). Describing the broader study: The cohort included a few men and a couple of women between 18 and 49 years of age. To increase sequencing depth and limit assay-specific biases, different laboratories used diverse techniques to prepare libraries and sequence TCR repertoires. Per donor, three plates each were used for CD4 naive and CD4 memory, two for CD8 naive, and one for CD8 memory. Per donor, leukapheresis produced somewhere between about 0.94 and 9.5 billion PBMCs. Blood TCR repertoires of a handful of healthy adults were deeply sequenced to estimate repertoire size and the extent of clonotype sharing between individuals. Summary of the overall study and its limitations: Sharing across a handful of donors was observed for approximately 5% of naive CD4, about 4% of naive CD8, over 2% of memory CD4, and around 0.4% of memory CD8 clonotypes. Based on pairwise subsampling, the degree of clonotype sharing among donors was expected to be affected by sequencing depth. Clonotypes shared by all four sorted-subset donors showed higher generation probabilities than non-shared clonotypes. Estimated clonotype richness was generally larger for naive than for memory subsets. Only blood was sampled, and tissue TCR repertoires likely differ from those in blood. Because the study included only a small number of donors, the genetic and exposure-history diversity represented was limited. Rarefaction of sorted-subset datasets indicated incomplete sequencing despite the large sequencing depth.

A word on this clone: What this receptor recognizes is not known. Base quality data are lacking; no much larger clone is found one base away.

A distance of 10 bases separates the germline ends of V and J, which lose 1 base and 2 bases respectively. From the cysteine up to the phenylalanine, the CDR3 has a length of 15 residues. The retained sequence is limited to the CDR3, 45 bases, with the frame set at the first base. The germline V gene (reference sequence) provides CDR1 SGHAT and CDR2 FQDESV. CD8 naive samples consisted of CD45RO-negative cells that were positively selected for CCR7, yielding a CD45RA+CCR7+ population without TemRA cells. Healthy HIV-negative adults with no recently reported acute infections or vaccinations were included as donors. Every donor was a Caucasian adult residing in Nashville, Tennessee, USA. Blood was collected by leukapheresis, and PBMCs were isolated by Ficoll-Histopaque density gradient centrifugation and then cryopreserved in liquid nitrogen vapor phase. Analytical flow cytometry was used to check the purity and quantity of every magnetically sorted T cell population. Each sorted fraction had its genomic DNA isolated and then quantified by UV absorbance on a Nanodrop 2000c.

Using the deep immunoSEQ assay, TCR CDR3 regions were amplified from genomic DNA by multiplex PCR. Extracted genomic DNA from each cell subset was spread evenly across all wells of several immunoSEQ 96-well plates, with each plate serving as a replicate. For sorted subsets, each replicate PCR was loaded with approximately 200 ng genomic DNA, equivalent to some 31,000 T cell genomes. The purified libraries were quantified using a Qubit 3.0 fluorometer, sized with a Bioanalyzer 2100, and then quantified again using the KAPA Library Quantification kit. Every immunoSEQ 96-well plate was sequenced on a separate single-read 150-cycle Illumina NextSeq 550 flow cell. As for the original processing: Because the immunoSEQ output held only junctional sequences and lacked quality scores, the filtering could not match the filtering applied to full-length reads. Sequences were annotated with PyIR, a Python wrapper for IgBLAST v1.9, using IMGT germline references to assign V/J genes and CDR3. Any read was removed if the V/J assignment was weak (E-value above 1e-6), the CDR3 was missing, or the read contained stop codons, out-of-frame junctions, or ambiguous translated residues. V3J clonotypes were defined by identical inferred V gene, J gene, and CDR3 amino acid sequence. The percentage overlap between two repertoires was calculated by dividing the number of shared unique clonotypes by the size of the smaller repertoire. Repertoire richness was assessed with RTK rarefaction, the Chao1 estimator, and Recon v2.1 estimates of unobserved clonotypes. OLGA was used to compute generation probabilities for all TCRbeta clonotypes that the gDNA method yielded from several donors. Entries here come from immuneACCESS through TCRdb and include only in-frame sequences with V and J called. Some clones fail to appear in such tables; in the studies checked, an unresolved V gene covers under half of the shortfall, and the cause of the remainder is unknown. From that table come the V and J calls and clone size; the DNA was used to work out D and trimming. Recorded for this sample are around 1.9 million clones; over 85% of them occurred a single time. The ten largest clones capture over 1.5% of the sample.

Sample: naive CD8+ T cells from PBMCs. The meaning of the sample's cell subset or site label: CD45RA+CCR7+. This TCR was sampled from a man between 18 and 35 years old in good health. Some clones in this sample may be carry-over from other donors' samples. The V and J segments used are TRBV11-1 and TRBJ2-3; too little of a D gene remains to name it. The CDR3 region: CASSLEARYTDTQYF. The base sequence is TGTGCCAGCAGCTTAGAAGCCAGATACACAGATACGCAGTATTTT.